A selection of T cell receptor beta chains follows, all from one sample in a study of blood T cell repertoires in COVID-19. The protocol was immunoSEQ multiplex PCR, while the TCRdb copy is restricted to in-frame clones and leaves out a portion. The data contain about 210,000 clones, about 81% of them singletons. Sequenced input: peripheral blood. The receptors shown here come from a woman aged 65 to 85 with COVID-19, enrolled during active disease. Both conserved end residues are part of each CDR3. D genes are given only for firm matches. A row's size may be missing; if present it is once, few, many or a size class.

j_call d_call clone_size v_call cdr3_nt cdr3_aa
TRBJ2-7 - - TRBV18 TGTGCCAGCTCACCAATGTCGGAGGCCTACGAGCAGTACTTC CASSPMSEAYEQYF
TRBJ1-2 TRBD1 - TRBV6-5 TGTGCCAGCAGTTACCTGGGACAGGGATTTGGCTACACCTTC CASSYLGQGFGYTF
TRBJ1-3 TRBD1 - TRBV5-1 TGCGCCAGCAGCTTGACAGGGGTGACTGGAAACACCATATATTTT CASSLTGVTGNTIYF
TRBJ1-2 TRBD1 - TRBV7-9 TGTGCCAGCAGCTTAAACCAGGGGGCGAACTATGGCTACACCTTC CASSLNQGANYGYTF
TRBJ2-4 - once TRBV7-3 TGTGCCAGCAGCTCCGCCTCCCGGGGGGCGGAAAACATTCAGTACTTC CASSSASRGAENIQYF
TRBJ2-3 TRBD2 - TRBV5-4 TGTGCCAGCAGCGGGGGACTAGCGGGAGGGCCGTCAGATACGCAGTATTTT CASSGGLAGGPSDTQYF
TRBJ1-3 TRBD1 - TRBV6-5 TGTGCCAGCAGTTACCCGACAGGGAGAAGGACCATATATTTT CASSYPTGRRTIYF
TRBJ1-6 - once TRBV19 TGTGCCAGTAGCGCTCCGAGACAGATAAATTCACCCCTCCACTTT CASSAPRQINSPLHF
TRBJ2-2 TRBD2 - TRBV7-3 TGTGCCAGCAGCTCCGGACTAGCGACCGGGGAGCTGTTTTTT CASSSGLATGELFF
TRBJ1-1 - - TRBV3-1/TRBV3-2 TGTGCCAGCAGCGGCTCACAGAGGAACACTGAAGCTTTCTTT CASSGSQRNTEAFF
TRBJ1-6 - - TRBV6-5 TGTGCCAGCAGTTACACCCGGAGGGTGGGTAATTCACCCCTCCACTTT CASSYTRRVGNSPLHF
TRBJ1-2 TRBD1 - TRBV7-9 TGTGCCAGCAGCTCCCAGGGACAGAGTGGCTACACCTTC CASSSQGQSGYTF
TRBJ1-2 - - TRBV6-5 TGTGCCAGCCGCGGGGGAAAAATTTATGGCTACACCTTC CASRGGKIYGYTF
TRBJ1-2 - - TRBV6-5 TGTGCCAGCAGCGGAGCGAAAAAACCCCGCTATGGCTACACCTTC CASSGAKKPRYGYTF
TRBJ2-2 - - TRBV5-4 TGTGCCAGCAGCTTAACTTTGGACAGCAGCGTGACCGGGGAGCTGTTTTTT CASSLTLDSSVTGELFF
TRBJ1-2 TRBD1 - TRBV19 TGTGCCAGTAGTGTCAACTTCAGGGGGCGCCTCTATGGCTACACCTTC CASSVNFRGRLYGYTF
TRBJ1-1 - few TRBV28 TGTGCCAGCACAACCTCTCCTGGGACTAATGAAGCTTTCTTT CASTTSPGTNEAFF
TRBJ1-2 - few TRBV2 TGTGCCAGCAGTGAGGGGGGATATGGCTACACCTTC CASSEGGYGYTF
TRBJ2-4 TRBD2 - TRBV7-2 TGTGCCAGCAGCTCAAACGGGGAGGGAAACATTCAGTACTTC CASSSNGEGNIQYF
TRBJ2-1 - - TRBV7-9 TGTGCCAGCAGCTTATCATCTAGCGCCGATGAGCAGTTCTTC CASSLSSSADEQFF
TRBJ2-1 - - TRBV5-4 TGTGCCAGCAGCTTAGCGGCAAACAATGAGCAGTTCTTC CASSLAANNEQFF
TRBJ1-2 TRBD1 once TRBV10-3 TGTGCCATCAGTGAGGACAGGGGCTATGGCTACACCTTC CAISEDRGYGYTF
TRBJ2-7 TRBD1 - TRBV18 TGTGCCAGCTCACCCGACAGGGGTTGGCAGTACTTC CASSPDRGWQYF
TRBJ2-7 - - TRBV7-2 TGTGCCAGCAACCTAGGACTTTACCCCTACGAGCAGTACTTC CASNLGLYPYEQYF
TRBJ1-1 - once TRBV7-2 TGTGCCAGCAGCTTAGCAGACAGCCTAGGCACTGAAGCTTTCTTT CASSLADSLGTEAFF
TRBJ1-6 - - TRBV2 TGTGCCAGCAGTGAAACGGACAGCTATAGATCACCCCTCCACTTT CASSETDSYRSPLHF
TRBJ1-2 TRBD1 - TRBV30 TGTGCCTGGAGTTCCCACGACAGGGTCTATGGCTACACCTTC CAWSSHDRVYGYTF
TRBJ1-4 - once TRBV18 TGTGCCAGCTCACCACTTTCACAGGGAGTAAGGGAAAAACTGTTTTTT CASSPLSQGVREKLFF
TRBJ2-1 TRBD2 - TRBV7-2 TGTGCCAGCAGCACAACTAGCGGGGCCTACAATGAGCAGTTCTTC CASSTTSGAYNEQFF
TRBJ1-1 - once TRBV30 TGTGCCTGGAGTGTACCCCCGGGATCCACTGAAGCTTTCTTT CAWSVPPGSTEAFF
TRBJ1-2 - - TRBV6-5 TGTGCCAGCACCCGGGGGGCGGGAGGTGACTATGGCTACACCTTC CASTRGAGGDYGYTF
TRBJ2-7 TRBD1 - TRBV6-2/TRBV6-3 TGTGCCAGCAGTTACAAGACAGGGATAAGCGAGCAGTACTTC CASSYKTGISEQYF
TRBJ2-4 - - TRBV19 TGTGCCAGTAGTACACGGGGATTAGGCATTCAGTACTTC CASSTRGLGIQYF
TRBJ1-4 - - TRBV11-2 TGTGCCAGCAGCTTAGGACAGCAACTGTTTTTT CASSLGQQLFF
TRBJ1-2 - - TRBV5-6 TGTGCCAGCAGCCCAGACAGGCTCCATGGCTACACCTTC CASSPDRLHGYTF
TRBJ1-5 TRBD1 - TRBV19 TGTGCCAGTAGTGTTCAAAGGACAGGGAGTATCCTTCAGCCCCAGCATTTT CASSVQRTGSILQPQHF
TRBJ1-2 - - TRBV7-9 TGTGCCAGCAGCTTGCGGGGACGGGCCGGGAACTATGGCTACACCTTC CASSLRGRAGNYGYTF
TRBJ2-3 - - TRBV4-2 TGTGCCAGCAGCCAAGGTTCGCTGGACTACCCGGGGGATACGCAGTATTTT CASSQGSLDYPGDTQYF
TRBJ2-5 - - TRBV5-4 TGTGCCAGCAGCTTGGCGACAGGAAGGGTGGAGACCCAGTACTTC CASSLATGRVETQYF
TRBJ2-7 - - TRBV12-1 TGTGCCAGCAGCTTTTTTCGTCCCCGTCCACTGAGCTACGAGCAGTACTTC CASSFFRPRPLSYEQYF
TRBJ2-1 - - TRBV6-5 TGTGCCAGCAGTTACCGGGGCAATGAGCAGTTCTTC CASSYRGNEQFF
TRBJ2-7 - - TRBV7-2 TGTGCCAGCAGCTCCCAGGGCTCCTACGAGCAGTACTTC CASSSQGSYEQYF
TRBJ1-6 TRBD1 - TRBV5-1 TGCGCCAGCAGCTTGGTCGGACAGGGGATACCCCTCCACTTT CASSLVGQGIPLHF
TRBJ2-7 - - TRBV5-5 TGTGCCAGCAGCTTGACAGCCGGATCCTACGAGCAGTACTTC CASSLTAGSYEQYF